The 27 T cell receptor beta chains presented below share a single source sample, sequenced in a study of long-term antiretroviral therapy in people with HIV. Assay version v3.0 of immunoSEQ was used, and it was run at survey level. TCRdb's copy holds only in-frame clones and misses some; the assay was immunoSEQ multiplex PCR. The sample lists some 23,000 clones; approximately 79% were seen once. Sequencing was performed on unsorted PBMCs, taken 1.2 years after starting antiretroviral therapy. These receptors were taken from a woman aged 35 to 49 with HIV.

The V gene is TRBV11-3, the J gene TRBJ2-7, with D tentatively TRBD1 (6 bases). V was pared by 1 base and J by 7 bases, with 11 bases between. The CDR3 is made up of 13 amino acids. The germline V gene encodes CDR1 SGHNT and CDR2 YENEEA. CDR3 residues: CASSLAPTGEQYF. The CDR3 bases are TGTGCCAGCAGCTTAGCCCCCACAGGGGAGCAGTACTTC.

This clone was seen a handful of times. The chain recombines TRBV2 with TRBJ2-7; TRBD2 matches 12 bases. Germline loops: CDR1 SNHLY, CDR2 FYNNEI. The CDR3 totals 14 residues. V lost 7 bases, J lost 4 bases, and 5 bases stayed unmatched. CDR3: CASKGLAGGYEQYF. DNA for the CDR3: TGTGCCAGCAAGGGCCTAGCGGGAGGGTACGAGCAGTACTTC.

The chain is built from TRBV11-3 and TRBJ2-7, with a possible D match to TRBD2 (6 bases). CDR3 size: 16 residues. Per the germline V gene, CDR1 is SGHNT and CDR2 is YENEEA. V gave up 0 bases and J gave up 3 bases, with 15 bases separating them. The CDR3 is CASSLEGGFIDYEQYF. CDR3 bases: TGTGCCAGCAGCTTAGAGGGGGGATTTATCGACTACGAGCAGTACTTC.

The V and J genes are TRBV18 and TRBJ2-1; TRBD1 agrees at 8 bases. Germline trimming cut 8 bases from V and 6 bases from J; bases unmatched to any gene: 3. The CDR3 is made up of 12 amino acids. Per the germline V gene, CDR1 is KGHSH and CDR2 is LQKENI. DNA of the CDR3: TGTGCCAGCGCCCAGGGGGCCAATGAGCAGTTCTTC. This translates into CASAQGANEQFF.

The genes are TRBV9 and TRBJ2-7; D gene unclear. The V and J ends lost 3 bases and 0 bases respectively, with 10 bases between them. Germline assignment: CDR1 SGDLS and CDR2 YYNGEE. The CDR3 is 14 residues long. The CDR3 DNA reads as TGTGCCAGCAGCGCCTCTATGAGCTCCTACGAGCAGTACTTC. It yields the protein CASSASMSSYEQYF.

The chain uses TRBV4-2 and TRBJ2-5; the match to TRBD2 covers 8 bases. Germline V lookup: CDR1 LGHNA, CDR2 YNFKEQ. There are 18 residues in the CDR3. Trimming cost V 0 bases and J 4 bases; bases outside gene matches: 13. The CDR3 loop reads CASSQDSGGGFVSETQYF. Written as DNA, the CDR3 is TGTGCCAGCAGCCAAGATAGTGGCGGGGGGTTTGTCTCAGAGACCCAGTACTTC.

The J gene is TRBJ1-2, the V gene TRBV5-1, with TRBD1 identical over 8 bases. Germline assignment: CDR1 SGHRS and CDR2 YFSETQ. Trimming removed 2 bases from V and 2 bases from J; junction bases left unmatched: 5. The CDR3 runs 15 residues. The chain's CDR3 is CASSFDRGENYGYTF. The CDR3 nucleotides are TGCGCCAGCAGCTTTGACAGGGGTGAGAACTATGGCTACACCTTC.

V gene TRBV18 combines with J gene TRBJ1-6; D ambiguous. V was trimmed by 3 bases and J by 7 bases, leaving 10 bases between them. There are 14 residues in the CDR3. CDR1 is KGHSH and CDR2 is LQKENI in the germline V gene. The CDR3 here is CASSPDLMNSPLHF. The CDR3 coding sequence is TGTGCCAGCTCACCCGACCTTATGAATTCACCCCTCCACTTT.

The chain is built from TRBV6-6 and TRBJ2-6; D is perhaps TRBD1 (5 bases). V was clipped by 10 bases and J by 0 bases, with 7 bases between them. This CDR3 region has 13 residues. CDR1 is MNHNY and CDR2 is SVGAGI in the germline V gene (reference sequence). CDR3 in DNA: TGTGCCACAACAGGCTCTGGGGCCAACGTCCTGACTTTC. This sequence encodes CATTGSGANVLTF.

This sequence joins TRBV7-2 and TRBJ2-2; D call uncertain. The V gene lost 1 base and the J gene lost 5 bases, with 5 bases spanning the gap. The CDR3 is 13 residues long. Germline CDR1 is SGHTA and CDR2 is FQGNSA. The DNA of the CDR3 is TGTGCCAGCAGCTTAGGAGATACCGGGGAGCTGTTTTTT. It codes for CASSLGDTGELFF.

The chain links TRBV5-6 to TRBJ2-4; TRBD2 matches at 11 bases. This CDR3 is built from 15 residues. Germline CDR1 reads SGHDT; CDR2 reads YYEEEE. V lost 5 bases, J lost 6 bases, and 7 bases stayed unmatched. The CDR3 spells CASRFNGLAGNIQYF. CDR3 nucleotides: TGTGCCAGCAGATTTAACGGACTAGCGGGAAACATTCAGTACTTC.

This chain joins TRBV5-4 and TRBJ1-6; no clear D. V lost 0 bases and J lost 9, with 19 bases in between. The CDR3 spans 17 residues. CDR1 SGHNT and CDR2 YYREEE come from the germline V gene (reference sequence). In DNA form, the CDR3 reads TGTGCCAGCAGCTTGGTTCCCTCGGGAGGTATGGGTTCACCCCTCCACTTT. It is translated as CASSLVPSGGMGSPLHF.

The rearrangement uses TRBV4-1 and TRBJ2-1; 8 bases fit TRBD1. CDR3 length: 14 amino acids. From germline, CDR1 is MGHRA and CDR2 YSYEKL. J lost 2 bases, V lost 4 bases, and 1 base had no gene match. The CDR3 nucleotides read TGCGCCAGCAGCCCGGGACAGGCCTACAATGAGCAGTTCTTC. Protein product: CASSPGQAYNEQFF.

The V call is TRBV4-2, the J call TRBJ2-1, with D possibly being TRBD2 (7 bases). Per the germline V gene, CDR1 is LGHNA and CDR2 is YNFKEQ. The CDR3 consists of 16 residues. V was cut by 0 bases and J by 8 bases, with 17 bases left in between. In DNA, the CDR3 is TGTGCCAGCAGCCAAGATCCGGGGGGCCGGTCCCATGAGCAGTTCTTC. Its translation: CASSQDPGGRSHEQFF.

This clone was seen a few times. The chain employs TRBV9 and TRBJ1-5; D gene unclear. Germline V lookup: CDR1 SGDLS, CDR2 YYNGEE. The CDR3 runs to 14 residues. V lost 0 bases and J 3 bases, leaving 7 bases between the germline ends. The DNA for the CDR3 is TGTGCCAGCAGCGTAGCGGCATCCAATCAGCCCCAGCATTTT. Translating it yields CASSVAASNQPQHF. The entire variable domain, with the rest obtained from reference TRBV9 and TRBJ1-5, is as follows: DSGVTQTPKHLITATGQRVTLRCSPRSGDLSVYWYQQSLDQGLQFLIQYYNGEERAKGNILERFSAQQFPDLHSELNLSSLELGDSALYFCASSVAASNQPQHFGDGTRLSIL.

The chain recombines TRBV7-2 with TRBJ2-1, with 8 bases that match TRBD1. Trimming took 6 bases from V and 7 from J; bases not matched to a gene: 5. This CDR3 spans 13 amino acids. The germline CDR1 and CDR2 sequences are SGHTA and FQGNSA. CDR3 bases: TGTGCCAGCAGGACAGGGGCAGGGAATGAGCAGTTCTTC. Protein sequence: CASRTGAGNEQFF.

The chain combines TRBV11-3 with TRBJ1-6, with D unresolved. This CDR3 is 16 amino acids long. Germline V CDR1 and CDR2: SGHNT, YENEEA. V was cut by 1 base and J by 0 bases, with 7 bases left in between. In DNA, the CDR3 is TGTGCCAGCAGCTTAGCTATCAGCTCCTATAATTCACCCCTCCACTTT. Translated, it gives CASSLAISSYNSPLHF.

V usage is TRBV5-6 and J usage is TRBJ1-3; D uncertain. Germline loops: CDR1 SGHDT, CDR2 YYEEEE. V dropped 2 bases and J dropped 4 bases, with 4 bases sitting between them. The CDR3 sequence is 12 residues long. CDR3 protein: CASSLGGNTIYF. The DNA for the CDR3 is TGTGCCAGCAGCTTAGGGGGAAACACCATATATTTT.

This chain joins TRBV30 and TRBJ2-3, with 9 bases fitting TRBD2. CDR1 and CDR2 from the germline V gene are GTSNPN and SVGIG (reference sequence). After removal of 7 bases from V and 3 bases from J, the junction contained 11 bases not matched to a gene. This CDR3 is 15 amino acids long. DNA for the CDR3: TGTGCCTCGGAAGAAAGTGGACTAGCGACAGATACGCAGTATTTT. Its translation: CASEESGLATDTQYF.

This clone was counted a few times. V is TRBV9 and J is TRBJ2-7; TRBD2 agrees at 11 bases. CDR3 length: 17 residues. Per germline, CDR1 SGDLS and CDR2 YYNGEE. The V segment lost 0 bases and the J segment 4 bases; nucleotides outside the gene matches: 9. The CDR3 protein is CASSVASGRPSPYEQYF. The CDR3 DNA follows: TGTGCCAGCAGCGTAGCTAGCGGGAGGCCGTCACCTTACGAGCAGTACTTC.

The V and J genes are TRBV2 and TRBJ1-2, with a tentative D call TRBD1 (5 bases). The length of the CDR3 is 13 residues. CDR1 is SNHLY and CDR2 is FYNNEI in the germline V gene. Trimming left V 6 bases short and J 3 bases short, with 11 bases between. CDR3 DNA: TGTGCCAGCAGCCCCGGGACCGACTATGGCTACACCTTC. Residues: CASSPGTDYGYTF.

This clone has just a few counts. The V gene is TRBV5-5, the J gene TRBJ2-1; D ambiguous. This CDR3 is 14 amino acids long. Deletions cut 2 bases from V and 7 bases from J, with 13 bases between. Germline-derived CDR1 and CDR2 are SGHKS and YYEKEE (reference sequence). Here the CDR3 DNA reads TGTGCCAGCAGCTTAAGCCCCCTGAGGAATGAGCAGTTCTTC. Protein: CASSLSPLRNEQFF.

The V gene is TRBV19, the J gene TRBJ2-2; D not resolved. The germline V gene encodes CDR1 LNHDA and CDR2 SQIVND (reference sequence). The length of the CDR3 is 15 residues. The V end lost 1 base, the J end lost 4 bases, and 10 bases lay between the germline ends. The CDR3 region has the DNA TGTGCCAGTAGTATAGCTCCCCTATCCACCGGGGAGCTGTTTTTT. Translating gives CASSIAPLSTGELFF.

The V gene is TRBV30, the J gene TRBJ2-5, with D unclear. This CDR3 contains 12 residues. Germline lookup yields CDR1 GTSNPN and CDR2 SVGIG (reference sequence). V lost 3 bases and J 7 bases, leaving 12 bases between the germline ends. Here the CDR3 DNA reads TGTGCCTGGAGAACTCCCCTGGGGACCCAGTACTTC. Translating it yields CAWRTPLGTQYF.

This chain uses TRBV5-4 with TRBJ1-1; 10 bases are shared with TRBD1. The CDR3 spans 17 residues. Germline CDR1 SGHNT, CDR2 YYREEE (reference sequence). The ends lost 4 bases at V and 1 base at J; junction bases unmatched: 10. The CDR3 here is CASSDRDRGPGNTEAFF. CDR3 bases: TGTGCCAGCAGCGACCGGGACAGGGGCCCTGGGAACACTGAAGCTTTCTTT.

In its sample, this clone was seen once. This sequence joins TRBV4-3 and TRBJ2-3, with 9 nucleotides matching TRBD2. V gave up 2 bases and J gave up 2 bases; unmatched junction bases: 5. The germline V gene has CDR1 LGHNA and CDR2 YSLEER. The CDR3 consists of 16 residues. This chain's CDR3 is CASSQRLAEVTDTQYF. The CDR3 DNA follows: TGCGCCAGCAGCCAACGACTAGCGGAAGTCACAGATACGCAGTATTTT.

The rearrangement uses TRBV6-6 and TRBJ1-1; tentatively, D is TRBD1 (6 bases). Per the germline V gene, CDR1 is MNHNY and CDR2 is SVGAGI (reference sequence). V was clipped by 6 bases and J by 1 base, with 15 bases between them. The CDR3 has 15 residues. Here the CDR3 DNA reads TGTGCCAGCAGACCGAATGACAGGACGAACACTGAAGCTTTCTTT. Amino acids: CASRPNDRTNTEAFF.